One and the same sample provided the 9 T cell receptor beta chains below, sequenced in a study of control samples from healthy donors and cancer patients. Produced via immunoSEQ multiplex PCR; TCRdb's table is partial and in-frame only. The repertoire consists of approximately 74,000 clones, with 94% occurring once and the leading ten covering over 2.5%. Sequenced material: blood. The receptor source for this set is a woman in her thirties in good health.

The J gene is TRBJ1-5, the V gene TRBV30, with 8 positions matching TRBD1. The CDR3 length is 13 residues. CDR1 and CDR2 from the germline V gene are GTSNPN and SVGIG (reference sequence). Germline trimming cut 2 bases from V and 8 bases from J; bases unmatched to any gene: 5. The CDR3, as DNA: TGTGCCTGGAGTCGGACAGGGAGTGAGCCCCAGCATTTT. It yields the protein CAWSRTGSEPQHF.

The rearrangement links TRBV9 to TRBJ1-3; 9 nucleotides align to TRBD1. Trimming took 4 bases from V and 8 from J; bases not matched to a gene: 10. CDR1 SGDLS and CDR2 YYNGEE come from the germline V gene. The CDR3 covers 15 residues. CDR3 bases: TGTGCCAGCAGCTTTCGTGGGACAGGGACAGACACCATATATTTT. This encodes CASSFRGTGTDTIYF.

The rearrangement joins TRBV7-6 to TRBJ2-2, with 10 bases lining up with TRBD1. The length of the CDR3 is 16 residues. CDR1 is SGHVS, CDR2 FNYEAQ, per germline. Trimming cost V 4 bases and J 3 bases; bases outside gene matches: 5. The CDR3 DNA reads TGTGCCAGCAGCTCCGGACAGGGGGGTCACACCGGGGAGCTGTTTTTT. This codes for CASSSGQGGHTGELFF.

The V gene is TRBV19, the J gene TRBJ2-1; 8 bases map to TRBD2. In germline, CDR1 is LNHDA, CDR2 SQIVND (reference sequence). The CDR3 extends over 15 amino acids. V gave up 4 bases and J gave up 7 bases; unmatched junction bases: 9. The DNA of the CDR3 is TGTGCCAGTAGTACCCGCGGGGGGCAGGGGAATGAGCAGTTCTTC. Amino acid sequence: CASSTRGGQGNEQFF. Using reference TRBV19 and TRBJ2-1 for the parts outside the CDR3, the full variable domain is DGGITQSPKYLFRKEGQNVTLSCEQNLNHDAMYWYRQDPGQGLRLIYYSQIVNDFQKGDIAEGYSVSREKKESFPLTVTSAQKNPTAFYLCASSTRGGQGNEQFFGPGTRLTVL.

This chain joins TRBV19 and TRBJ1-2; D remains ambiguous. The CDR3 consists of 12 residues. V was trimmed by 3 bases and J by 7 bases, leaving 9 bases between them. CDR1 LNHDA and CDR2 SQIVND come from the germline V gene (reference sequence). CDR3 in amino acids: CASSIEPSGYTF. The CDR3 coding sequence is TGTGCCAGTAGTATCGAGCCCTCTGGCTACACCTTC.

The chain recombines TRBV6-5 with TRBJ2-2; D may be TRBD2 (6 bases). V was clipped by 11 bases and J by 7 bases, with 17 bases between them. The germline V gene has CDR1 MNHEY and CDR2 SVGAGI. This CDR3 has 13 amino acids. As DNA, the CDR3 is TGTGCCTCACGGCGGAGGGGCATCGGGGAGCTGTTTTTT. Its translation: CASRRRGIGELFF.

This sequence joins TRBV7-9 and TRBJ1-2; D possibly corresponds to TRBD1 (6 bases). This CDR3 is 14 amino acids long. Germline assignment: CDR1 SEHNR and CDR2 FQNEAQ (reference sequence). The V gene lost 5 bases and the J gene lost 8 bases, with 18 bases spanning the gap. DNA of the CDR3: TGTGCCAGCAGCGGGGGACAAGTTAAACTGGGCTACACCTTC. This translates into CASSGGQVKLGYTF. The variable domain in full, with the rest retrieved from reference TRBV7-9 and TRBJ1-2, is DTGVSQNPRHKITKRGQNVTFRCDPISEHNRLYWYRQTLGQGPEFLTYFQNEAQLEKSRLLSDRFSAERPKGSFSTLEIQRTEQGDSAMYLCASSGGQVKLGYTFGSGTRLTVV.

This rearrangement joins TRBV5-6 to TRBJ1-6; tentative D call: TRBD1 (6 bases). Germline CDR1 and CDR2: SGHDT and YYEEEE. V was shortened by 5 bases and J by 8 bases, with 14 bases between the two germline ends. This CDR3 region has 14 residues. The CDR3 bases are TGTGCCAGCAGTAACAGGGCTCGGGATTCACCCCTCCACTTT. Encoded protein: CASSNRARDSPLHF.

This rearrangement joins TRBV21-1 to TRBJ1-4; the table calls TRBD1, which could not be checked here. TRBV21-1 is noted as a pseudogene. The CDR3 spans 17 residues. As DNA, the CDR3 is TGTGCCAGCAGCAAACACAGGCCAATGGCAACTAATGAAAAACTGTTTTTT. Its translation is CASSKHRPMATNEKLFF.